A selection of T cell receptor beta chains follows, all from one sample in a study of T cells after yellow fever vaccination. A single record per CDR3 protein comes from TCRdb applying MiXCR to the 5' RACE reads. This repertoire shows about 360,000 distinct CDR3 sequences, about 6.2% found once; its top ten account for 15%. The sample in question was PBMCs, obtained 5 days after the yellow fever booster vaccination. The source is a man aged 30-40 years who received the YFV17D yellow fever vaccine. The CDR3 runs from the conserved cysteine through the conserved F or W. The order of the fields is CDR3 DNA, CDR3 protein, clone size, J gene, D gene, V gene. The D gene is left open where the match is weak. Only part of the rows carry a size: once, few, many, or a class if the clone is expanded.

CDR3 DNA: TGTGCCAGCAGCTTGGCCGGGATGGGTATGGATACGCAGTATTTT
CDR3 protein: CASSLAGMGMDTQYF
clone size: many
J gene: TRBJ2-3
D gene: .
V gene: TRBV5-5

CDR3 DNA: TGTGCCACCCGGTACGATGTGCAGGATCGTACCCAGTACTTC
CDR3 protein: CATRYDVQDRTQYF
clone size: many
J gene: TRBJ2-5
D gene: .
V gene: TRBV28

CDR3 DNA: TGTGCCAGCAAAAAACGGAGGTCTGCCCAAGGAAGGTGCACTGAAGCTTTCTTT
CDR3 protein: CASKKRRSAQGRCTEAFF
clone size: many
J gene: TRBJ1-1
D gene: .
V gene: TRBV21-1

CDR3 DNA: TGCGCCAGCAGCCCCGGGACAGGGGTCGGGTGGCTGTTTTTT
CDR3 protein: CASSPGTGVGWLFF
clone size: .
J gene: TRBJ2-2
D gene: TRBD1
V gene: TRBV4-3

CDR3 DNA: TGCGCCAGCAGCTCGGTCGACGAGCAGTACTTC
CDR3 protein: CASSSVDEQYF
clone size: few
J gene: TRBJ2-7
D gene: .
V gene: TRBV5-1

CDR3 DNA: TGCGCCAGCAGCCAAGATAGCCGGGTTAGCGGGAACGAGCAGTACTTC
CDR3 protein: CASSQDSRVSGNEQYF
clone size: .
J gene: TRBJ2-7
D gene: TRBD2
V gene: TRBV4-3

CDR3 DNA: TGCAGTGCTAGACCCGGGGGGCAAACCTACGAGCAGTACTTC
CDR3 protein: CSARPGGQTYEQYF
clone size: .
J gene: TRBJ2-7
D gene: .
V gene: TRBV20-1

CDR3 DNA: TGCGCCAGCAGCCCCTTAGAAGCTGAGCAGTTCTTC
CDR3 protein: CASSPLEAEQFF
clone size: .
J gene: TRBJ2-1
D gene: .
V gene: TRBV5-1

CDR3 DNA: TGTGCCAGCAGCCCTAGACCCACCACCGGGGAGCTGTTTTTT
CDR3 protein: CASSPRPTTGELFF
clone size: many
J gene: TRBJ2-2
D gene: .
V gene: TRBV14

CDR3 DNA: TGTGCCAGCAGCTTAATTGCGGAGGCTCAAGAGACCCAGTACTTC
CDR3 protein: CASSLIAEAQETQYF
clone size: many
J gene: TRBJ2-5
D gene: .
V gene: TRBV5-5

CDR3 DNA: TGCGCCAGCAAAAGCGGGATCGCCTACGAGCAGTACTTC
CDR3 protein: CASKSGIAYEQYF
clone size: .
J gene: TRBJ2-7
D gene: TRBD2
V gene: TRBV5-1

CDR3 DNA: TGCAGCGTAACGGAAACTAGCACAGATACGCAGTATTTT
CDR3 protein: CSVTETSTDTQYF
clone size: .
J gene: TRBJ2-3
D gene: .
V gene: TRBV29-1

CDR3 DNA: TGTGCCAGCAGCCTACTAGCGGGGGGCGAAGATACGCAGTATTTT
CDR3 protein: CASSLLAGGEDTQYF
clone size: .
J gene: TRBJ2-3
D gene: TRBD2
V gene: TRBV5-4

CDR3 DNA: TGTGCCAGCACAAAAGGGGCTAGCGCCACCCGTGGAGAGCAGTACTTC
CDR3 protein: CASTKGASATRGEQYF
clone size: many
J gene: TRBJ2-7
D gene: .
V gene: TRBV6-2/TRBV6-3

CDR3 DNA: TGCGCCAGCAGCCGAATCGGACAGGGAGAAGGATCCTACGAGCAGTACTTC
CDR3 protein: CASSRIGQGEGSYEQYF
clone size: few
J gene: TRBJ2-7
D gene: TRBD1
V gene: TRBV4-3

CDR3 DNA: TGCTGTGCTAGAGAGAGCGGGAGGACTAGCTCCTACGAGCAGTACTTC
CDR3 protein: CCARESGRTSSYEQYF
clone size: few
J gene: TRBJ2-7
D gene: TRBD2
V gene: TRBV20-1

CDR3 DNA: TGTGCCAGCAGTCCCGGACCGATTCCCTACGAGCAGTACTTC
CDR3 protein: CASSPGPIPYEQYF
clone size: many
J gene: TRBJ2-7
D gene: .
V gene: TRBV6-2/TRBV6-3

CDR3 DNA: TGTGCCAGCAGCCCACGGGGCTCCCCGGAAGAGCAGTTCTTC
CDR3 protein: CASSPRGSPEEQFF
clone size: few
J gene: TRBJ2-1
D gene: .
V gene: TRBV6-2/TRBV6-3